This T cell receptor (beta chain) is from a study of T cell responses to AZD1222 COVID-19 vaccine (dated by TCRdb to 2020 to 2022). Study-level background: A total of just over 230 trial participants underwent TCR sequencing, of whom 200 to 220 had received two doses of AZD1222 and approximately 26 had received two doses of the MenACWY control vaccine. Enrollment into the trials was organized by age into subgroups of 18-55, 56-69 and 70-plus years, and those subgroups contained roughly 150, 30 and 60 TCR-sequenced participants, respectively. Paper-wide results and their limitations: Conclusions about previously exposed vaccinees are limited, since just a handful of AZD1222 recipients were seropositive for SARS-CoV-2 at baseline. The 56-69-year group was small, and its depth increase did not reach significance, likely because of low power. Reportedly, almost half of the unique spike-specific TCRs recognized epitopes lying outside the regions that are mutated in the B.1.351 and B.1.1.7 variants. Participants were mostly white British, with more females than males. The authors suggested clonal diversity may have been underestimated. No day 14 peak-response samples were available, so repertoires were characterized only after the peak T cell response. After two AZD1222 doses, both the breadth and the depth of spike-specific TCRs were significantly higher than at day 0 and than in MenACWY recipients. CD4 TCRs associated with the vaccine covered the entire spike protein, and the dominant responses were in regions 160-218 and 743-854.

In the paper's terms, the time point label means: sample from adult after SARS-CoV-2 infection, after symptom onset. A couple of convalescent COVID-19 patients, sampled after symptom onset from adults with prior SARS-CoV-2 infection, were also TCR-sequenced for comparison. The CDR3 regions of human TCRbeta chains were subjected to immunosequencing. The original methods were these. TCRs in the repertoires were matched against a reference library of SARS-CoV-2-specific TCRs that had been generated with the MIRA antigen-specificity platform. Breadth meant the fraction of unique TCRs that were SARS-CoV-2-associated, whereas depth meant the fraction of total T cells that were SARS-CoV-2-associated. Using the MIRA data, every spike-specific TCR was mapped to the spike region that the TCR reacted to and assigned to either a CD4 or a CD8 class. Log10-transformed breadth and depth values were compared by one-way ANOVA with Sidak's multiple comparisons tests. In TCRdb, the immuneACCESS table is reduced to in-frame sequences with V and J assigned. These tables do not hold every clone; where another copy was compared, an unresolved V gene accounts for under half, and the others remain unexplained. Clone size and V and J calls were adopted from that table, with D and trimming inferred from the DNA. The sample table holds 150,000 or so clones, of which approximately 91% were seen once. The ten most abundant clones make up approximately 7% of the sample.

In the case of this clone: Its antigen is not yet known. Base qualities are not recorded, but no much larger clone differs from it by a single base.

The CDR3, from cysteine to phenylalanine, totals 12 residues. Left in the record is the CDR3 DNA by itself, 36 bases read in frame from the first base. The junction shows trimming of 1 base on V and 7 bases on J, plus 9 bases between the germline ends. Based on the germline V gene (reference sequence), the CDR1 and CDR2 sequences are SGHKS and YYEKEE. Recombination joined TRBV5-5 with TRBJ2-7; the D gene identity is not certain. This receptor was identified in an adult who had recovered from COVID-19. The source material was peripheral blood, sampled after recovery from COVID-19. In nucleotide form, the sequence is TGTGCCAGCAGCTTGAATTTCGGTGAGCAGTACTTC. Protein translation: CASSLNFGEQYF.